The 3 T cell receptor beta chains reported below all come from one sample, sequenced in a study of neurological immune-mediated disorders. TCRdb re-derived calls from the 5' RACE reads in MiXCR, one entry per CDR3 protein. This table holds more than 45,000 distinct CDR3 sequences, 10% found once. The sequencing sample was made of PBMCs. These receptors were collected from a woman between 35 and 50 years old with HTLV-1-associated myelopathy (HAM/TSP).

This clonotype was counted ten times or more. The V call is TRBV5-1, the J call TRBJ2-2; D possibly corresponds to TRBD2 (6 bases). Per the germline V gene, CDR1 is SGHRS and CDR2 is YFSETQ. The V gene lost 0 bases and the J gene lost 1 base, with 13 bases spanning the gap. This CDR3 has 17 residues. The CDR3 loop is CASSLAGGSWNTGELFF. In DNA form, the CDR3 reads TGCGCCAGCAGCTTGGCCGGGGGTTCGTGGAACACCGGGGAGCTGTTTTTT.

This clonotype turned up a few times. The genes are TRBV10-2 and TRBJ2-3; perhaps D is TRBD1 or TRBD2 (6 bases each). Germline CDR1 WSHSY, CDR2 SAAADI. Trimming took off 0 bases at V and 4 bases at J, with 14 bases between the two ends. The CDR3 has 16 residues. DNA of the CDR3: TGCGCCAGCAGTGAGTCTAGAGGGGGGCCTTCAGATACGCAGTATTTT. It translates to CASSESRGGPSDTQYF.

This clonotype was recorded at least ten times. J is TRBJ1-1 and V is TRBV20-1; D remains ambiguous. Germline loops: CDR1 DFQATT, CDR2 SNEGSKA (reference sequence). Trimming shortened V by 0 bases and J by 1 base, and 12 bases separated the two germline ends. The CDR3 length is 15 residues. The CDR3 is CSARDPERGNTEAFF. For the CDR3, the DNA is TGCAGTGCTAGAGATCCAGAACGGGGGAACACTGAAGCTTTCTTT.